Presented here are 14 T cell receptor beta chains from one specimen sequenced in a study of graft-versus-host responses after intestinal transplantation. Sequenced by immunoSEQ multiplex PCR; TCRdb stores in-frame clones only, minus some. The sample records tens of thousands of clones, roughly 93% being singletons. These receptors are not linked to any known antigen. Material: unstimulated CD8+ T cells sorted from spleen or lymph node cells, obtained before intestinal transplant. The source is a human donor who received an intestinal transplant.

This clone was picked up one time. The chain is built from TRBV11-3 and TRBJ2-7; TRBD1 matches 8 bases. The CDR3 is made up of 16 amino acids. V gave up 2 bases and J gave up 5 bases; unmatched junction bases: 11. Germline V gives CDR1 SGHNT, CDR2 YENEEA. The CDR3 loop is CASSLISPDRVDEQYF. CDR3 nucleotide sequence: TGTGCCAGCAGCTTAATATCGCCGGACAGGGTAGACGAGCAGTACTTC. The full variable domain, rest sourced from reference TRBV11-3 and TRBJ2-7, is EAGVVQSPRYKIIEKKQPVAFWCNPISGHNTLYWYLQNLGQGPELLIRYENEEAVDDSQLPKDRFSAERLKGVDSTLKIQPAELGDSAVYLCASSLISPDRVDEQYFGPGTRLTVT.

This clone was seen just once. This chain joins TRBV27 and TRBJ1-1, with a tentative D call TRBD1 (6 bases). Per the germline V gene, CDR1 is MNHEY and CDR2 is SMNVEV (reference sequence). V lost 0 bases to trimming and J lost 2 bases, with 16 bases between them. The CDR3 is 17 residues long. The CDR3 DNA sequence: TGTGCCAGCAGTTTATCAACAGGGTCCCACTTCAACACTGAAGCTTTCTTT. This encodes CASSLSTGSHFNTEAFF.

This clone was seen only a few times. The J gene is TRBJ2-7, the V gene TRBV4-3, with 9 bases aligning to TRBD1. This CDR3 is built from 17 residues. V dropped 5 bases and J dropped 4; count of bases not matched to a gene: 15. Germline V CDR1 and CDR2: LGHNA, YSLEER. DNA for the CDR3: TGCGCCAGCAGCTCATTTTATCCGGGACAGGGCATATACGAGCAGTACTTC. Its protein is CASSSFYPGQGIYEQYF.

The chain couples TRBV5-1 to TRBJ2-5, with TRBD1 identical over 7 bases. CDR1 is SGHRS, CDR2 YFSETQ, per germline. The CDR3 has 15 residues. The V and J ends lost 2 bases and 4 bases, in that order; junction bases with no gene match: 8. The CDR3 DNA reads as TGCGCCAGCAGCTTTGAGGGACAGTGGATAGAGACCCAGTACTTC. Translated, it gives CASSFEGQWIETQYF.

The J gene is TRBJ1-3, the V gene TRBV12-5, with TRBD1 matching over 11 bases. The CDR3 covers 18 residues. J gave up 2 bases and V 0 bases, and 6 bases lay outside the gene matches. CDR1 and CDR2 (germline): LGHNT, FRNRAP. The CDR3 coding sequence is TGTGCTAGTGGTTTGGTCGCGTCGGGACAGGGGGCTGGAAACACCATATATTTT. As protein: CASGLVASGQGAGNTIYF.

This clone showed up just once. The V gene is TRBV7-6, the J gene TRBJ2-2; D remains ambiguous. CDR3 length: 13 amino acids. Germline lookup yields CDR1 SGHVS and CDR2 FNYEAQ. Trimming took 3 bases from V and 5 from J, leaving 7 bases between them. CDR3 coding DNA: TGTGCCAGCAGCTTCGACATAACCGGGGAGCTGTTTTTT. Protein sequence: CASSFDITGELFF.

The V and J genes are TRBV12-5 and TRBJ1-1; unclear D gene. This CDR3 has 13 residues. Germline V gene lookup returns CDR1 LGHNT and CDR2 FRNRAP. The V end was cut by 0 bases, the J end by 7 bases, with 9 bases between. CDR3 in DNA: TGTGCTAGTGGTTTGGTATATATCGGTGAAGCTTTCTTT. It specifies CASGLVYIGEAFF.

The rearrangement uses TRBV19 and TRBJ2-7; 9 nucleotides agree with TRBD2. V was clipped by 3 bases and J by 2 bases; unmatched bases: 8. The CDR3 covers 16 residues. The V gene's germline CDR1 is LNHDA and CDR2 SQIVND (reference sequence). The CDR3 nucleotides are TGTGCCAGTAGTATGGGTAGCGGGAGTACCCCCTACGAGCAGTACTTC. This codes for CASSMGSGSTPYEQYF.

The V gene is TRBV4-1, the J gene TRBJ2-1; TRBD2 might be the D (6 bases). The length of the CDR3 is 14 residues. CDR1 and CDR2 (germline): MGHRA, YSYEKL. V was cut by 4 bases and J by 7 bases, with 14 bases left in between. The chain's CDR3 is CASSLSAGQNEQFF. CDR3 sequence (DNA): TGCGCCAGCAGCCTCTCCGCGGGGCAAAATGAGCAGTTCTTC.

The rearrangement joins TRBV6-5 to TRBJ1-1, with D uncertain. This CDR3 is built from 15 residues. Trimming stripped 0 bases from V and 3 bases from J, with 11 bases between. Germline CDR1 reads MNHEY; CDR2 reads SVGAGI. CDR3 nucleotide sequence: TGTGCCAGCAGTTACTCTAGTGGAGGGTACACTGAAGCTTTCTTT. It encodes CASSYSSGGYTEAFF.

CDR3 nucleotides: TGTGCCAGCAGTCCCACAGGGGGCAGTCAGCCCCAGCATTTT. It codes for CASSPTGGSQPQHF. The chain has TRBV9 and TRBJ1-5, with 9 bases matching TRBD1. V shed 5 bases, J shed 6 bases, and the junction held 6 bases outside the gene matches. The germline CDR1 and CDR2 sequences are SGDLS and YYNGEE. The CDR3 consists of 14 residues.

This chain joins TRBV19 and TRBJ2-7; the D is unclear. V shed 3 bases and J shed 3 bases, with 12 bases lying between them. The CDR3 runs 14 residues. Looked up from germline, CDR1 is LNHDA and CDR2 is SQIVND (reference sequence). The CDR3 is CASSMWQSHYEQYF. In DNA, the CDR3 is TGTGCCAGTAGTATGTGGCAATCCCACTACGAGCAGTACTTC.

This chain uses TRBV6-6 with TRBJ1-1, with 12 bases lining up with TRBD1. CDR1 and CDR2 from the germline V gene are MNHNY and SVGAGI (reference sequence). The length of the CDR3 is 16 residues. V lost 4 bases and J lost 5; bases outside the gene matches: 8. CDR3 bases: TGTGCCAGCAGTTGGTCCGGGACAGGGGGCTGGACTGAAGCTTTCTTT. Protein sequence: CASSWSGTGGWTEAFF.

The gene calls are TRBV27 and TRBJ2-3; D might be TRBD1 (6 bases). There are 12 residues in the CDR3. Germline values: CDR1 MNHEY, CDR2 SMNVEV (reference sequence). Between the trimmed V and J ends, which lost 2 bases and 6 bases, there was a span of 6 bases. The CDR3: CASSLQGDTQYF. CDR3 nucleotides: TGTGCCAGCAGTTTACAGGGGGATACGCAGTATTTT.